Below are 15 T cell receptor beta chains sequenced from a single sample in a study of T cells in Graves' hyperthyroidism and ophthalmopathy (dated 2019 in TCRdb). Libraries were prepared through multiplex PCR. Reads for this sample came from an Illumina HiSeq 2000. TCR beta CDR3 regions were amplified from RNA transcripts. The first round of RT-PCR for the TCR CDR3 was performed with the HTBI primer set and the Qiagen OneStep RT-PCR kit. TCRdb took the public reads, trimmed them with fastp at Q25, ran MiXCR for clone calling and kept in-frame beta chains. CDR3 protein sequences are deduplicated, and each keeps its most common genes and DNA. The sample records some 570,000 distinct CDR3 sequences, 11% to 15% of which are singletons. Clones ranked in the top ten supply more than 6% of the sample. The source material was blood. Receptors were obtained from a woman in her late teens or twenties with Graves' ophthalmopathy.

This clonotype was detected ten times or more. The V and J genes are TRBV7-8 and TRBJ2-7; 8 positions match TRBD1. Trimming at V came to 5 bases and at J to 3 bases, leaving 12 bases not matched to a gene. The CDR3 runs 16 residues. Germline CDR1 is SGHVS and CDR2 is FQNEAQ. The CDR3 here is CASSALLGQVLYEQYF. CDR3 nucleotide sequence: TGTGCCAGCAGCGCCCTATTGGGACAGGTCCTCTACGAGCAGTACTTC.

This rearrangement joins TRBV7-2 to TRBJ2-2; 9 nucleotides align to TRBD1. The CDR3 covers 15 residues. Germline V lookup: CDR1 SGHTA, CDR2 FQGNSA. Germline trimming cut 5 bases from V and 7 bases from J; bases unmatched to any gene: 8. DNA for the CDR3: TGTGCCAGCAGCCCCGGCGGACAGGGGAGCGGGGAGCTGTTTTTT. The encoded protein is CASSPGGQGSGELFF.

This clonotype was counted ten times or more. The J gene is TRBJ2-7, the V gene TRBV30, with no clear D. The germline CDR1 and CDR2 sequences are GTSNPN and SVGIG (reference sequence). V shed 4 bases and J shed 0 bases, with 10 bases lying between them. This CDR3 has 13 amino acids. The CDR3 here is CAWNKRDSYEQYF. The CDR3 DNA is TGTGCCTGGAATAAAAGAGACTCCTACGAGCAGTACTTC.

This clonotype was seen at least ten times. The chain couples TRBV13 to TRBJ2-5; 10 bases align to TRBD1. The CDR3 has 15 amino acids. Germline V gene sequence: CDR1 PRHDT, CDR2 FYEKMQ (reference sequence). V was pared by 5 bases and J by 1 base, with 4 bases of the junction left unmatched. CDR3 residues: CASSPRTGGQETQYF. CDR3 in DNA: TGTGCCAGCAGCCCCCGGACAGGGGGCCAAGAGACCCAGTACTTC. The variable domain in full, completed from reference TRBV13 and TRBJ2-5, reads AAGVIQSPRHLIKEKRETATLKCYPIPRHDTVYWYQQGPGQDPQFLISFYEKMQSDKGSIPDRFSAQQFSDYHSELNMSSLELGDSALYFCASSPRTGGQETQYFGPGTRLLVL.

This clonotype has more than one count but fewer than ten. This chain links TRBV6-2 or TRBV6-3 with TRBJ2-1, with 7 bases lining up with TRBD2. V was pared by 4 bases and J by 4 bases, with 7 bases of the junction left unmatched. This CDR3 has 15 amino acids. The germline gives CDR1 MNHEY, CDR2 SVGEGT. The CDR3 loop is CASSSTKLAYNEQFF. The CDR3 DNA sequence: TGTGCCAGCAGTTCCACTAAACTAGCGTACAATGAGCAGTTCTTC.

This clonotype was detected many times. The V and J genes are TRBV2 and TRBJ2-3; no reliable D call. CDR1 is SNHLY and CDR2 is FYNNEI in the germline V gene. The CDR3 spans 13 residues. The ends were cut back, 3 bases at V and 3 bases at J, with 7 bases in the middle. The CDR3 region is CASSESRTDTQYF. The CDR3 bases are TGTGCCAGCAGTGAGTCCAGGACAGATACGCAGTATTTT.

This chain links TRBV7-3 with TRBJ2-2, with 8 bases fitting TRBD1. Unmatched junction bases numbered 13, after V lost 7 bases and J lost 3 bases. This CDR3 comprises 17 residues. CDR1 and CDR2 (germline): SGHTA, FQGTGA. CDR3 residues: CASTQEGGTGDTGELFF. In DNA, the CDR3 is TGTGCCAGCACCCAAGAGGGTGGGACAGGCGACACCGGGGAGCTGTTTTTT. The full variable domain, completed using reference TRBV7-3 and TRBJ2-2, is GAGVSQTPSNKVTEKGKYVELRCDPISGHTALYWYRQSLGQGPEFLIYFQGTGAADDSGLPNDRFFAVRPEGSVSTLKIQRTERGDSAVYLCASTQEGGTGDTGELFFGEGSRLTVL.

This clonotype came up many times. The chain joins TRBV2 to TRBJ1-5; a weak D match, TRBD1 (6 bases). This CDR3 has 16 residues. Deletions cut 7 bases from V and 0 bases from J, with 16 bases between. CDR1 is SNHLY and CDR2 is FYNNEI in the germline V gene. The CDR3 nucleotides read TGTGCCAGCACTCGGGGGGCAGGTTATAGCAATCAGCCCCAGCATTTT. Protein product: CASTRGAGYSNQPQHF.

Ten or more counts support this clonotype. V usage is TRBV20-1 and J usage is TRBJ1-2; 7 nucleotides align to TRBD1. The CDR3 totals 16 residues. The J segment lost 0 bases and the V segment lost 1 base, leaving 8 bases of the junction unmatched. Per germline, CDR1 DFQATT and CDR2 SNEGSKA (reference sequence). CDR3 residues: CSARGYGTATNYGYTF. The CDR3 coding sequence is TGCAGTGCTAGAGGCTACGGGACAGCCACTAACTATGGCTACACCTTC.

The chain is built from TRBV2 and TRBJ1-6; D is ambiguous. The V and J ends lost 7 bases and 2 bases respectively, with 6 bases between them. CDR1 is SNHLY, CDR2 FYNNEI, per germline. This CDR3 region has 13 residues. CDR3 in amino acids: CASNYPYNSPLHF. The CDR3 coding sequence is TGTGCCAGCAATTACCCCTATAATTCACCCCTCCACTTT.

This clonotype was picked up many times. V usage is TRBV28 and J usage is TRBJ2-5, with 8 bases aligning to TRBD1. The CDR3 is 16 amino acids. V shed 4 bases, J shed 5 bases, and the junction held 12 bases outside the gene matches. Germline-derived CDR1 and CDR2 are MDHEN and SYDVKM. CDR3 region: CASSSTGQGGHETQYF. The CDR3 DNA is TGTGCCAGCAGTTCTACTGGACAGGGAGGACACGAGACCCAGTACTTC.

With regard to this clonotype: Just one base apart from a much larger clone, this may be a read error. The chain recombines TRBV7-2 with TRBJ2-1; TRBD1 matches at 7 bases. Germline V gives CDR1 SGHTA, CDR2 FQGNSA. This CDR3 region has 15 residues. After removal of 5 bases from V and 5 bases from J, the junction contained 9 bases not matched to a gene. The CDR3 coding sequence is TGTGCCAGCAGCCCAGACAGGGATACTAACAATGAGCAGTTCTTC. This translates into CASSPDRDTNNEQFF. The variable domain in full, completed from reference TRBV7-2 and TRBJ2-1, reads GAGVSQSPSNKVTEKGKDVELRCDPISGHTALYWYRQSLGQGLEFLIYFQGNSAPDKSGLPSDRFSAERTGGSVSTLTIQRTQQEDSAVYLCASSPDRDTNNEQFFGPGTRLTVL.

CDR3 residues: CASSRTFIEGDTEAFF. CDR3 in DNA: TGTGCCAGCTCACGGACTTTCATCGAGGGGGACACTGAAGCTTTCTTT. The chain couples TRBV18 to TRBJ1-1, with D possibly being TRBD1 (6 bases). CDR1 KGHSH and CDR2 LQKENI come from the germline V gene. V was cut by 4 bases and J by 3 bases, with 18 bases left in between. CDR3 length equals 16 residues.

This clonotype occurred many times. The V call is TRBV20-1, the J call TRBJ2-7; 13 bases match TRBD2. The CDR3 spans 15 residues. V shed 6 bases and J 3 bases; nucleotides not matched to a gene: 8. The germline V gene encodes CDR1 DFQATT and CDR2 SNEGSKA (reference sequence). The CDR3 sequence: CSAEGGTSGIYEQYF. CDR3 in DNA: TGCAGTGCCGAGGGGGGGACTAGCGGGATCTACGAGCAGTACTTC.

The rearrangement links TRBV7-9 to TRBJ1-2; D might be TRBD1 (5 bases). This CDR3 has 14 residues. CDR1 is SEHNR and CDR2 is FQNEAQ in the germline V gene (reference sequence). The V and J ends lost 5 bases and 0 bases respectively, with 10 bases between them. The CDR3 DNA reads as TGTGCCAGCAGCCCGACAGCCTCTAACTATGGCTACACCTTC. Encoded protein: CASSPTASNYGYTF.